This T cell receptor beta chain was profiled in a study of shared clonotypes between healthy human individuals. Across the whole study: Three plates each covered CD4 naive and memory; CD8 naive two, CD8 memory one. Study-level findings and limits: In general, naive subsets displayed greater estimated richness than memory subsets did.

Produced via immunoSEQ multiplex PCR; TCRdb's table is partial and in-frame only. The sample lists hundreds of thousands of clones; 73% were seen once. Germline lookup yields CDR1 MDHEN and CDR2 SYDVKM. V dropped 5 bases and J dropped 0 bases, with 14 bases sitting between them. The CDR3 sequence is 16 residues long. In its sample, this clone was seen a few times. No antigen is known for it. The receptor was derived from a woman in her 30s in good health. The source material was memory CD4+ T cells sorted from blood. Subset denoted: CD45RA-negative fraction. The rearrangement links TRBV28 to TRBJ1-3, with a tentative D call TRBD1 (5 bases). This chain's CDR3 is CASSPGGVSSGNTIYF. CDR3 in DNA: TGTGCCAGCAGTCCTGGAGGGGTCTCCTCTGGAAACACCATATATTTT.